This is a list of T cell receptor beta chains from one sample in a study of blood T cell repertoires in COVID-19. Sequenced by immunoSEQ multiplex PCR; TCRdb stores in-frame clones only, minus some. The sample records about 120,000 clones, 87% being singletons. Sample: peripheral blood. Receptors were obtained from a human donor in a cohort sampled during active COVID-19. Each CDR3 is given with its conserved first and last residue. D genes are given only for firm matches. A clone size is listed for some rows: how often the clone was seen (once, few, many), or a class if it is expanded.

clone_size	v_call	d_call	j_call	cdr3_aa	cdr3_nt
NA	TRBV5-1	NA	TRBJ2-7	CASSLASAQAYEQYF	TGCGCCAGCAGCTTGGCTTCGGCGCAGGCCTACGAGCAGTACTTC
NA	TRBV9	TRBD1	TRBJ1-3	CASSAEGQSSGNTIYF	TGTGCCAGCAGCGCGGAGGGACAGTCATCTGGAAACACCATATATTTT
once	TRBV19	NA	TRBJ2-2	CASSSPLSATVTGELFF	TGTGCCAGTAGTTCCCCCTTATCGGCAACAGTGACCGGGGAGCTGTTTTTT
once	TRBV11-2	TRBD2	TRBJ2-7	CASSPLRRESSYEQYF	TGTGCCAGCAGTCCCCTCCGGCGGGAGAGCTCCTACGAGCAGTACTTC
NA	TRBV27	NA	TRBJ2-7	CASSPPPDTTYEQYF	TGTGCCAGCAGTCCCCCACCAGACACCACCTACGAGCAGTACTTC
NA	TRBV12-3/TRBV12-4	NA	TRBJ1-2	CASSPEITRGYTF	TGTGCCAGCAGTCCGGAGATTACCAGAGGCTACACCTTC
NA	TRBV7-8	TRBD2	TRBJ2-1	CASSRTSGEQFF	TGTGCCAGCAGCCGGACTAGCGGTGAGCAGTTCTTC
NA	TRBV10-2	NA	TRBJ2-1	CASSERLANEQFF	TGCGCCAGCAGTGAGAGGTTAGCGAATGAGCAGTTCTTC
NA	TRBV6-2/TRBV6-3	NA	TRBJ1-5	CASSLQGSSAQHF	TGTGCCAGCAGCTTACAGGGATCCTCAGCCCAGCATTTT
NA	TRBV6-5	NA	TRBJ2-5	CASESGWQETQYF	TGTGCCAGCGAATCGGGGTGGCAAGAGACCCAGTACTTC
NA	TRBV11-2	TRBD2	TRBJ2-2	CASSFSLTSGSGTGELFF	TGTGCCAGCAGCTTCTCCCTAACTAGCGGGAGCGGCACCGGGGAGCTGTTTTTT
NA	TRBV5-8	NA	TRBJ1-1	CASSIAWGGEAEAFF	TGTGCCAGCAGCATAGCGTGGGGGGGAGAGGCTGAAGCTTTCTTT
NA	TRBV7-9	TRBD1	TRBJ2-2	CASSRRGQAGELFF	TGTGCCAGCAGCCGCAGGGGGCAGGCCGGGGAGCTGTTTTTT
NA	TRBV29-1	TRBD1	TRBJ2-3	CSVTQGAGDTQYF	TGCAGCGTAACACAGGGGGCAGGCGATACGCAGTATTTT
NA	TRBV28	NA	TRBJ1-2	CASSTGGTGYGYTF	TGTGCCAGCAGCACTGGGGGGACGGGCTATGGCTACACCTTC
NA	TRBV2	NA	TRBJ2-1	CASTRQSYYNEQFF	TGTGCCAGCACCAGACAGAGTTACTACAATGAGCAGTTCTTC
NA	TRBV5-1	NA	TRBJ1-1	CASSLGPGHTEAFF	TGCGCCAGCAGCTTGGGGCCTGGGCACACTGAAGCTTTCTTT
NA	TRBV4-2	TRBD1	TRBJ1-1	CASSQDLTGGRKAFF	TGTGCCAGCAGCCAAGATCTGACAGGGGGCCGTAAAGCTTTCTTT
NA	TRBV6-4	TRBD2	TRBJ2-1	CASSDDPSGSYEQFF	TGTGCCAGCAGTGACGATCCTAGCGGGAGCTATGAGCAGTTCTTC
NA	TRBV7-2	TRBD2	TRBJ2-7	CASSPYGGGRAEQYF	TGTGCCAGCAGCCCCTATGGGGGCGGGAGGGCCGAGCAGTACTTC
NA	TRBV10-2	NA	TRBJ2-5	CASRIPRGETQYF	TGCGCCAGCAGAATACCTAGGGGAGAGACCCAGTACTTC
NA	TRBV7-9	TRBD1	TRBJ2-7	CASSLKGQGTYEQYF	TGTGCCAGCAGCTTAAAAGGACAGGGGACCTACGAGCAGTACTTC
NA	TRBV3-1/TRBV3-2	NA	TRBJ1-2	CASSQDSYGYTF	TGTGCCAGCAGCCAAGACAGCTATGGCTACACCTTC
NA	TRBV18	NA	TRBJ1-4	CASSPPVNVETANEKLFF	TGTGCCAGCTCACCACCGGTTAATGTAGAGACAGCTAATGAAAAACTGTTTTTT
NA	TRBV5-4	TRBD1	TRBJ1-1	CASSFVSGGETEAFF	TGTGCCAGCAGCTTTGTTTCAGGGGGCGAGACTGAAGCTTTCTTT
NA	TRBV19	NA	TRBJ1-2	CASSMADGLYGYTF	TGTGCCAGTAGTATGGCTGACGGACTCTATGGCTACACCTTC
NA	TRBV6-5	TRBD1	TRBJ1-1	CASSTRQGRAFF	TGTGCCAGCAGTACCCGACAGGGCCGAGCTTTCTTT
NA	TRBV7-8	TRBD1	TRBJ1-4	CASSLIIRPGGFIRSEKLFF	TGTGCCAGCAGCTTAATTATCCGGCCAGGGGGCTTCATCCGAAGTGAAAAACTGTTTTTT
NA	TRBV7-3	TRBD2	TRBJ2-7	CASSFSGTSGEQYF	TGTGCCAGCAGCTTTAGCGGGACTAGTGGCGAGCAGTACTTC
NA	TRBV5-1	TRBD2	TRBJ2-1	CASSLMIAGGNEQFF	TGCGCCAGCAGCTTGATGATAGCGGGGGGCAATGAGCAGTTCTTC
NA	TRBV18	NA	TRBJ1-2	CASSPRLRKGVAGYTF	TGTGCCAGCTCACCCCGACTTAGGAAAGGCGTAGCGGGCTACACCTTC
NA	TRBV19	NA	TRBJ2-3	CAGLWRGRADTQYF	TGTGCCGGCCTTTGGAGGGGGCGTGCAGATACGCAGTATTTT
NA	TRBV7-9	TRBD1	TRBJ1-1	CASSLPQTGGVNTEAFF	TGTGCCAGCAGCTTACCCCAGACAGGGGGAGTGAACACTGAAGCTTTCTTT
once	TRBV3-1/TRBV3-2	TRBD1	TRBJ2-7	CASSPGTGYHEQYF	TGTGCCAGCAGCCCCGGGACAGGGTACCACGAGCAGTACTTC
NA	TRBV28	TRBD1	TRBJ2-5	CASSLSGQGGQETQYF	TGTGCCAGCAGTTTATCCGGACAGGGGGGACAAGAGACCCAGTACTTC
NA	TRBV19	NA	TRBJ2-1	CASSSGDPYNEQFF	TGTGCCAGTAGTAGCGGGGACCCCTACAATGAGCAGTTCTTC
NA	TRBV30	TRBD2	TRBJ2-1	CAWSVRSSGGKVFF	TGTGCCTGGAGTGTACGGTCTAGCGGGGGGAAGGTGTTCTTC
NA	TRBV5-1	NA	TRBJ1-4	CASSPGNEKLFF	TGCGCCAGCAGCCCAGGAAATGAAAAACTGTTTTTT
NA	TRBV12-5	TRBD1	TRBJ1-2	CASGKSGQGGYGYTF	TGTGCTAGTGGAAAATCGGGACAGGGGGGCTATGGCTACACCTTC
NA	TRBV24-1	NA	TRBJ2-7	CATNLPGQSSPYEQYF	TGTGCCACCAACTTACCGGGACAATCGAGCCCCTACGAGCAGTACTTC
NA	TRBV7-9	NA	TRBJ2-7	CASSSQGYEQYF	TGTGCCAGCAGCTCACAGGGCTACGAGCAGTACTTC
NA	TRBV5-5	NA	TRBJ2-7	CASSLISGTTSYEQYF	TGTGCCAGCAGCTTGATTTCCGGGACAACATCCTACGAGCAGTACTTC
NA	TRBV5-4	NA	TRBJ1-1	CASSLLSNTEAFF	TGTGCCAGCAGCTTGCTCTCCAACACTGAAGCTTTCTTT